The rows below give T cell receptor beta chains drawn from one sample of a study of regulatory T cells in long-lasting Graves disease. From the multiplex PCR reads, TCRdb called clonotypes with MiXCR, one entry per CDR3 protein. Here the sample spans over 500,000 distinct CDR3 sequences, 15% to 20% being singletons. Separately, the same data were catalogued under a study of T cells in Graves' hyperthyroidism and ophthalmopathy.

The starting material was peripheral blood mononuclear cells (PBMCs), obtained at new diagnosis, from a patient treated with antithyroid drugs. These receptors came from a man between 18 and 29 years old with Graves disease. Each CDR3 is given with its conserved first and last residue. A D gene is named only where the DNA matches it firmly. Clone size is given for some rows only: seen once, a few or many times, or a class if the clone is expanded.

CDR3nt | CDR3aa | v_gene | abundance | j_gene | d_gene
TGTGCCAGCAGCTTGGAATCAGACCTGGGAGAAGCTTTCTTT | CASSLESDLGEAFF | TRBV7-9 | - | TRBJ1-1 | -
TGCAGCGGGGCCGGGACGGCGAGCAATCAGCCCCAGCATTTT | CSGAGTASNQPQHF | TRBV29-1 | - | TRBJ1-5 | -
TGTGCCAGCAGCCAAGATCATCTATTTCCCGGGACAGGCAGCTCTGGGGCCAACGTCCTGACTTTC | CASSQDHLFPGTGSSGANVLTF | TRBV4-2 | few | TRBJ2-6 | TRBD1
TGTGCCAGCAGTTTATCCCGGGACACCTCTAACTATGGCTACACCTTC | CASSLSRDTSNYGYTF | TRBV27 | many | TRBJ1-2 | -
TGCAGCGGGGGGACAGCCTCCTACGAGCAGTACTTC | CSGGTASYEQYF | TRBV29-1 | many | TRBJ2-7 | TRBD1
TGTGCCAGCAGTTTATGGGGACAGGGGACAGATACGCAGTATTTT | CASSLWGQGTDTQYF | TRBV28 | many | TRBJ2-3 | TRBD1
TGTGCCATCTCCATCGGCTGGGACCCCTACGAGCAGTACTTC | CAISIGWDPYEQYF | TRBV10-3 | many | TRBJ2-7 | -
TGTGCCAGCAGTCCCGGGGACAGGGGGTCGACCTACGAGCAGTACTTC | CASSPGDRGSTYEQYF | TRBV28 | many | TRBJ2-7 | TRBD1
TGTGCCAGCAGCTTCTCGGGACTAGCACCTCATGGGAAGTTCTTC | CASSFSGLAPHGKFF | TRBV7-2 | many | TRBJ2-1 | TRBD2
TGTGCCAGCAGCCCGTTAAGAATCCACCGGATCCGCGGGGACTCGAACAATGAGCAGTTCTTC | CASSPLRIHRIRGDSNNEQFF | TRBV7-9 | - | TRBJ2-1 | -
TGTGCTAGCAGCTCACCGACTAGCGGGGGACCCACAGATACGCAGTATTTT | CASSSPTSGGPTDTQYF | TRBV13 | few | TRBJ2-3 | TRBD2
TGCGCCAGCAGCTTGGAGGGGACTAGCGGGAAGGACGAGCAGTACTTC | CASSLEGTSGKDEQYF | TRBV5-1 | many | TRBJ2-7 | TRBD2
TGTGCCAGCAGCCCAGGGGCTCAAGCGGGAGGAGAGACCCAGTACTTC | CASSPGAQAGGETQYF | TRBV7-2 | few | TRBJ2-5 | TRBD2
TGTGCCAGCAGTTTAACAGGGGGCCATGGCTACACCTTC | CASSLTGGHGYTF | TRBV12-3/TRBV12-4 | many | TRBJ1-2 | TRBD1
TGCAGTGCTTCCGGGACTAGGGACTACAATGAGCAGTTCTTC | CSASGTRDYNEQFF | TRBV20-1 | many | TRBJ2-1 | TRBD2
TGCAGTGCTAGTGCAATAGCGGCAAGCTCCTACAATGAGCAGTTCTTC | CSASAIAASSYNEQFF | TRBV20-1 | many | TRBJ2-1 | -
TGTGCCGGCAACCGGGACAGGAAATCTAGCACAGATACGCAGTATTTT | CAGNRDRKSSTDTQYF | TRBV5-8 | - | TRBJ2-3 | TRBD1
TGTGCCAGTAGTCCCCGGGGAGGAGCAGCAACTAATGAAAAACTGTTTTTT | CASSPRGGAATNEKLFF | TRBV19 | - | TRBJ1-4 | -
TGTGCCATCAGTGATCAGGCCCAGGTCTATGGCTACACCTTC | CAISDQAQVYGYTF | TRBV10-3 | many | TRBJ1-2 | -
TGTGCCAGCTCACCCGTATCTCCTGGCTATGGCTACACCTTC | CASSPVSPGYGYTF | TRBV18 | - | TRBJ1-2 | -
TGTGCCGCCCGACAGGGACTAGCACGATCCGAGCAGTACTTC | CAARQGLARSEQYF | TRBV10-3 | few | TRBJ2-7 | TRBD2
TGTGCCTCGCCCGGGACTAGCGGCCACAATGAGCAGTTCTTC | CASPGTSGHNEQFF | TRBV30 | many | TRBJ2-1 | TRBD2
TGCAGTGCTAGCGGGCTAGCGGGAGTCTACAATGAGCAGTTCTTC | CSASGLAGVYNEQFF | TRBV20-1 | few | TRBJ2-1 | TRBD2
TGTGCCAGTACCACTTTTACGAACACCGGGGAGCTGTTTTTT | CASTTFTNTGELFF | TRBV19 | - | TRBJ2-2 | -
TGTGCCAGCAGCTCGACCGTCGACAATGAGCAGTTCTTC | CASSSTVDNEQFF | TRBV11-2 | few | TRBJ2-1 | -
TGCGCCAGCAGCTTTGGACTAGCGGACCACAATGAGCAGTTCTTC | CASSFGLADHNEQFF | TRBV5-1 | few | TRBJ2-1 | TRBD2
TGCAGCGTTGAAGAACCGGACAGGGGGTATGGCTACACCTTC | CSVEEPDRGYGYTF | TRBV29-1 | - | TRBJ1-2 | TRBD1
TGTGCCAGCAGCTTCGGCACCTACCAAGAGACCCAGTACTTC | CASSFGTYQETQYF | TRBV7-9 | many | TRBJ2-5 | -
TGTGCCAGCATCCCTTATAGAGGGACAGGGGCCGATGTCGACACTGAAGCTTTCTTT | CASIPYRGTGADVDTEAFF | TRBV11-2 | many | TRBJ1-1 | TRBD1
TGCAGTGCAAGACAGGGCGTTTTCACTGAAGCTTTCTTT | CSARQGVFTEAFF | TRBV20-1 | many | TRBJ1-1 | TRBD1
TGTGCCATCAGTGTAGGGCTCGGAGGCGACGAGCAGTACTTC | CAISVGLGGDEQYF | TRBV10-3 | many | TRBJ2-7 | -
TGCAGTGCTAGGGTACTAGCGGGTCCTACCCACGAGCAGTACTTC | CSARVLAGPTHEQYF | TRBV20-1 | - | TRBJ2-7 | TRBD2
TGTGCCAGCAGCTCAAGCGGGAGGGATCCCTACAATGAGCAGTTCTTC | CASSSSGRDPYNEQFF | TRBV7-9 | few | TRBJ2-1 | TRBD2
TGCAGTGCTAGGGACTACTCTAAGGGTGAGCAGTTCTTC | CSARDYSKGEQFF | TRBV20-1 | many | TRBJ2-1 | -
TGCGCCAGCAGCCAACGAACTAGCGGAGCCTACGAGCAGTACTTC | CASSQRTSGAYEQYF | TRBV4-1 | many | TRBJ2-7 | TRBD2
TGTGCCAGCAGCTTAGATGGACAGTACACAGATACGCAGTATTTT | CASSLDGQYTDTQYF | TRBV7-2 | many | TRBJ2-3 | -
TGTGCCAGCAGTTACATGACCCAGCCCCACAATGAGCAGTTCTTC | CASSYMTQPHNEQFF | TRBV6-5 | - | TRBJ2-1 | -
TGCAGTGCTAGAGATAGGAGGATCTCGTACAATGAGCAGTTCTTC | CSARDRRISYNEQFF | TRBV20-1 | few | TRBJ2-1 | -
TGCAGTGCTACAGGGGATCCCGGGAGGGCCCTTCCCGGCCAAGAGACCCAGTACTTC | CSATGDPGRALPGQETQYF | TRBV20-1 | many | TRBJ2-5 | TRBD2
TGTGCCAGCAGTTCCTCCAGGGGGAGAGGGACCCAGTACTTC | CASSSSRGRGTQYF | TRBV12-3/TRBV12-4 | many | TRBJ2-5 | TRBD1